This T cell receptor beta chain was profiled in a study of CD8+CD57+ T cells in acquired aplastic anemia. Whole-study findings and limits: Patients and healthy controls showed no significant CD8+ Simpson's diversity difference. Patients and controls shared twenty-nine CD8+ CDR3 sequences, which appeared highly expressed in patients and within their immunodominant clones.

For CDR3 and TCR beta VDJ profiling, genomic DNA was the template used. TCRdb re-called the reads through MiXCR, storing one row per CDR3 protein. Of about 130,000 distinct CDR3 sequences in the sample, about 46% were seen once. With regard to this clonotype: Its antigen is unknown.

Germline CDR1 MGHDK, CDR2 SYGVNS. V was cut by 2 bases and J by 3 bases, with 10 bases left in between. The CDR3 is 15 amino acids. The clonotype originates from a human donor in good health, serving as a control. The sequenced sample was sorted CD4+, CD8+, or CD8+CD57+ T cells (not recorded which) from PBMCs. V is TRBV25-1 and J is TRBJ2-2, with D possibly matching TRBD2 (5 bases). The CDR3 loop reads CASSERGKDTGELFF. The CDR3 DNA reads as TGTGCCAGCAGTGAAAGAGGGAAGGACACCGGGGAGCTGTTTTTT.